What follows are 25 T cell receptor beta chains derived from one specimen sequenced in a study of post-analysis software for immune sequencing data. Study-level results: Compared with controls, patients had more of about 5 TRBV segments, including TRBV5-6, TRBV5-1 and TRBV20-1.

Antigens for these TCRs are unknown. Sequencing libraries made from TCR beta cDNA carried unique molecular identifiers. TCRdb called the PCR reads again in MiXCR, with one record for every CDR3 protein. The repertoire holds about 170,000 distinct CDR3 sequences, approximately 30% seen once, with approximately 1.5% in the top ten. The sample taken for sequencing was blood. Receptors originate from a girl aged 5-17 years with multiple sclerosis.

The chain recombines TRBV5-1 with TRBJ2-5, with no clear D. Germline V CDR1 and CDR2: SGHRS, YFSETQ. The CDR3 length is 16 residues. Trimming removed 5 bases from V and 11 bases from J, with 28 bases in between. CDR3 residues: CASRVGVIAANNEQYF. CDR3 DNA: TGCGCCAGCAGAGTTGGAGTGATAGCAGCTAACAATGAGCAGTACTTC.

This clonotype was observed a single time. A much larger clonotype is one base distant, so this may be a read error. The V call is TRBV12-3 or TRBV12-4, the J call TRBJ2-7; 7 nucleotides match TRBD1. CDR3 length equals 15 residues. CDR3 protein: CASRSRDSASYGQYF. The CDR3 DNA follows: TGTGCCAGCAGATCCCGGGACAGTGCCTCCTACGGGCAGTACTTC.

The sample holds a few counts of this clonotype. The chain couples TRBV24-1 to TRBJ2-1; 7 nucleotides align to TRBD2. Germline V CDR1 and CDR2: KGHDR, SFDVKD. J gave up 6 bases and V 7 bases, and 8 bases lay outside the gene matches. There are 14 residues in the CDR3. In nucleotides, the CDR3 is TGTGCCACCAGCAGTCCTCCGGGGGGCAATGAGCAGTTCTTC. It specifies CATSSPPGGNEQFF.

The chain employs TRBV12-3 or TRBV12-4 and TRBJ1-1; D is uncertain. Trimming left V 7 bases short and J 8 bases short, with 14 bases between. The CDR3 runs 12 residues. In DNA, the CDR3 is TGTGCCAGCACCGGCGGGAGGACCGAAGCTTTCTTT. It encodes CASTGGRTEAFF.

This clonotype came up many times. The chain recombines TRBV5-1 with TRBJ2-5; tentatively, D is TRBD1 or TRBD2 (7 bases each). The V gene's germline CDR1 is SGHRS and CDR2 YFSETQ. Trimming removed 4 bases at V and 2 bases at J, with 15 bases between. This CDR3 has 15 amino acids. CDR3 in amino acids: CASSPTGGQQETQYF. The CDR3 DNA reads as TGCGCCAGCAGCCCAACGGGGGGACAGCAAGAGACCCAGTACTTC.

V usage is TRBV27 and J usage is TRBJ1-1; D uncertain. Looked up from germline, CDR1 is MNHEY and CDR2 is SMNVEV (reference sequence). Deletions cut 1 base from V and 4 bases from J, with 10 bases between. The CDR3 runs 14 residues. The CDR3 sequence: CASSLYVATTEAFF. As DNA, the CDR3 is TGTGCCAGCAGTTTATACGTGGCGACCACTGAAGCTTTCTTT.

This clonotype was picked up a small number of times. Since a much larger clone is just one base distant, this may be a read error. This chain connects TRBV6-5 to TRBJ2-4, with D maybe TRBD1 (6 bases). The J call may be in error: the DNA end matches TRBJ2-7 better. The germline V gene encodes CDR1 MNHEY and CDR2 SVGAGI. This CDR3 spans 14 amino acids. CDR3 coding DNA: TGTGCCAGCCGAAGATTTCCAGGGGCCCACGAGCAGTACTTC. Translating it yields CASRRFPGAHEQYF.

This rearrangement joins TRBV6-5 to TRBJ2-5; 7 nucleotides agree with TRBD1. Germline CDR1 is MNHEY and CDR2 is SVGAGI. CDR3 length: 11 residues. With 8 bases clipped from V and 13 bases from J, the junction kept 10 bases outside the gene matches. The chain's CDR3 is CASWTGTVMYF. CDR3 in DNA: TGTGCCAGCTGGACCGGGACAGTGATGTACTTC.

This clonotype was recorded at least ten times. J is TRBJ1-2 and V is TRBV6-6; D is perhaps TRBD1 (6 bases). The V end lost 5 bases, the J end lost 1 base, and 14 bases lay between the germline ends. The CDR3 length is 15 residues. Germline CDR1 MNHNY, CDR2 SVGAGI (reference sequence). For the CDR3, the DNA is TGTGCCAGCAGTGTATGGGGGCATTTTAACTATGGCTACACCTTC. It specifies CASSVWGHFNYGYTF.

In regard to this clonotype: A read error is possible here, since a much larger clone lies one base away. The chain employs TRBV28 and TRBJ2-5; TRBD2 aligns across 12 bases. The germline CDR1 and CDR2 sequences are MDHEN and SYDVKM. The length of the CDR3 is 15 residues. With V trimmed by 5 bases and J by 5 bases, 6 bases remained unmatched. The CDR3 loop is CASSPRLAGVETQYF. CDR3 coding DNA: TGTGCCAGCAGTCCGAGACTAGCGGGAGTTGAGACCCAGTACTTC. The variable domain in full, completed from reference TRBV28 and TRBJ2-5, reads DVKVTQSSRYLVKRTGEKVFLECVQDMDHENMFWYRQDPGLGLRLIYFSYDVKMKEKGDIPEGYSVSREKKERFSLILESASTNQTSMYLCASSPRLAGVETQYFGPGTRLLVL.

Remarks on this clonotype: A much larger clone lies a single base off, so this may be a read error. This chain uses TRBV20-1 with TRBJ2-3; 11 nucleotides line up with TRBD2. The CDR3 totals 16 residues. Germline lookup yields CDR1 DFQATT and CDR2 SNEGSKA (reference sequence). J gave up 5 bases and V 6 bases, and 13 bases lay outside the gene matches. The CDR3 DNA reads TGCAGTGCGGCGCCCTCACTAGCGGGAGTGAGAGATACGCAGTATTTT. This encodes CSAAPSLAGVRDTQYF.

The sample holds a few counts of this clonotype. A much larger clone sits a single nucleotide away, making a read error possible. The CDR3 protein is CASRIPPYETQYF. The CDR3 nucleotides are TGTGCCAGCAGGATCCCACCCTACGAGACCCAGTACTTC. V usage is TRBV12-3 or TRBV12-4 and J usage is TRBJ2-7; D not certain. The J call may be mistaken, given a closer DNA end match to TRBJ2-5. The CDR3 extends over 13 amino acids.

About this clonotype: A clone one base away is much larger, so this may be a read error. The DNA of the CDR3 is TGTGCCGCTGCAGGGTCAGATACGCAGTATTTT. It translates to CAAAGSDTQYF. The chain has TRBV28 and TRBJ2-3; D is possibly TRBD1 (5 bases). Looked up from germline, CDR1 is MDHEN and CDR2 is SYDVKM. V was cut by 11 bases and J by 4 bases, with 10 bases left in between. This CDR3 has 11 amino acids.

This clonotype was detected a few times. V is TRBV6-2 or TRBV6-3 and J is TRBJ2-3; 9 bases fit TRBD1. Germline loops: CDR1 MNHEY, CDR2 SVGEGT. The CDR3 has 12 amino acids. V dropped 6 bases and J dropped 9; count of bases not matched to a gene: 4. The CDR3 here is CASSAGQGTQYF. Written as DNA, the CDR3 is TGTGCCAGCAGCGCAGGACAGGGGACGCAGTATTTT.

This clonotype occurred many times. The CDR3 nucleotides are TGTGCCAGCAACTGGGACAGGGTGAGCGAGCAGTACTTC. This codes for CASNWDRVSEQYF. This sequence joins TRBV6-6 and TRBJ2-7, with 9 bases lining up with TRBD1. Germline V gene sequence: CDR1 MNHNY, CDR2 SVGAGI (reference sequence). Losses at the gene ends were 7 bases for V and 6 bases for J; bases not matched to a gene: 7. The CDR3 runs 13 residues.

As regards this clonotype: A junction end diverges from the germline sequence, so it may reflect a read error. This sequence joins TRBV5-1 and TRBJ2-7, with 8 positions matching TRBD1. This CDR3 has 13 amino acids. Germline V lookup: CDR1 SGHRS, CDR2 YFSETQ. The CDR3 loop reads CASLQGAGETQDF. CDR3 in DNA: TGCGCCAGCCTCCAGGGGGCAGGGGAGACCCAGGACTTC.

With regard to this clonotype: The junction and the germline gene differ at one end; a read error may be behind it. The rearrangement joins TRBV5-1 to TRBJ1-6, with TRBD1 matching 10 bases. The CDR3 runs to 16 residues. Germline CDR1 is SGHRS and CDR2 is YFSETQ. The CDR3 nucleotides read TGCGCCAGCAGCATCGGACAGGGGGTGAAGGGTTCACCCCCCCACTTT. Translation: CASSIGQGVKGSPPHF.

The table lists this clonotype with many counts. V usage is TRBV12-3 or TRBV12-4 and J usage is TRBJ1-2; D may be TRBD1 (5 bases). The CDR3 is 14 residues long. Trimming shortened V by 4 bases and J by 4 bases, and 13 bases separated the two germline ends. This CDR3 is CASSSRVFLYGYTF. Written as DNA, the CDR3 is TGTGCCAGCAGTTCCAGGGTTTTCCTCTATGGCTACACCTTC.

The chain is built from TRBV3-1 and TRBJ2-1; 9 bases align to TRBD2. Germline-derived CDR1 and CDR2 are LGHDT and YNNKEL (reference sequence). The J segment lost 2 bases and the V segment lost 4 bases, leaving 3 bases of the junction unmatched. This CDR3 is built from 15 residues. The CDR3 coding sequence is TGTGCCAGCAGCCGGCGGGAGGGCCCCTACAATGAGCAGTTCTTC. Translating it yields CASSRREGPYNEQFF.

This sequence joins TRBV27 and TRBJ2-7; D unresolved. V gave up 8 bases and J gave up 7 bases, with 15 bases separating them. The germline V gene encodes CDR1 MNHEY and CDR2 SMNVEV (reference sequence). The CDR3 spans 12 residues. CDR3 sequence reads: CASGLFEGEQYF. In nucleotides, the CDR3 is TGTGCCAGCGGCCTATTTGAAGGAGAGCAGTACTTC.

This clonotype was observed once. The chain joins TRBV4-1 to TRBJ2-7; 10 positions match TRBD2. This CDR3 has 16 residues. The V and J ends lost 4 bases and 5 bases, in that order; junction bases with no gene match: 11. Germline assignment: CDR1 MGHRA and CDR2 YSYEKL. The CDR3: CASSPFLTSGIHEQYF. Here the CDR3 DNA reads TGCGCCAGCAGCCCGTTCCTAACTAGCGGGATCCACGAGCAGTACTTC.

This clonotype was counted between two and nine times. This sequence joins TRBV20-1 and TRBJ1-1, with TRBD1 as a possible D gene (5 bases). The CDR3 is 15 amino acids. V was trimmed by 6 bases and J by 4 bases, leaving 21 bases between them. Germline V gene sequence: CDR1 DFQATT, CDR2 SNEGSKA (reference sequence). CDR3 amino acids: CSASLGRAFPTEAFF. The DNA of the CDR3 is TGCAGTGCGTCATTGGGGCGGGCCTTTCCCACTGAAGCTTTCTTT.

This clonotype was recorded many times. V gene TRBV10-2 combines with J gene TRBJ2-7, with TRBD2 identical over 7 bases. The CDR3 extends over 15 amino acids. CDR1 is WSHSY, CDR2 SAAADI, per germline. V lost 0 bases and J lost 2; bases outside the gene matches: 4. The CDR3 nucleotides are TGCGCCAGCAGTGAGTCGTTAGGACTAGCCTACGAGCAGTACTTC. This gives the protein CASSESLGLAYEQYF.

There are many counts of this clonotype. The rearrangement joins TRBV20-1 to TRBJ2-5; maybe TRBD2 (6 bases). Between the trimmed V and J ends, which lost 6 bases and 5 bases, there was a span of 16 bases. Germline V CDR1 and CDR2: DFQATT, SNEGSKA (reference sequence). The CDR3 loop spans 13 amino acids. This CDR3 reads CSASSGPGETQYF. CDR3 in DNA: TGCAGTGCCTCGAGCGGGCCGGGGGAGACCCAGTACTTC.

The gene calls are TRBV12-3 or TRBV12-4 and TRBJ1-1, with 7 bases fitting TRBD1. Trimming took 6 bases from V and 3 from J; bases not matched to a gene: 7. The CDR3 loop spans 14 amino acids. The CDR3, as DNA: TGTGCCAGCAGCAAGGGGGCTTTGGACACTGAAGCTTTCTTT. The encoded protein is CASSKGALDTEAFF.